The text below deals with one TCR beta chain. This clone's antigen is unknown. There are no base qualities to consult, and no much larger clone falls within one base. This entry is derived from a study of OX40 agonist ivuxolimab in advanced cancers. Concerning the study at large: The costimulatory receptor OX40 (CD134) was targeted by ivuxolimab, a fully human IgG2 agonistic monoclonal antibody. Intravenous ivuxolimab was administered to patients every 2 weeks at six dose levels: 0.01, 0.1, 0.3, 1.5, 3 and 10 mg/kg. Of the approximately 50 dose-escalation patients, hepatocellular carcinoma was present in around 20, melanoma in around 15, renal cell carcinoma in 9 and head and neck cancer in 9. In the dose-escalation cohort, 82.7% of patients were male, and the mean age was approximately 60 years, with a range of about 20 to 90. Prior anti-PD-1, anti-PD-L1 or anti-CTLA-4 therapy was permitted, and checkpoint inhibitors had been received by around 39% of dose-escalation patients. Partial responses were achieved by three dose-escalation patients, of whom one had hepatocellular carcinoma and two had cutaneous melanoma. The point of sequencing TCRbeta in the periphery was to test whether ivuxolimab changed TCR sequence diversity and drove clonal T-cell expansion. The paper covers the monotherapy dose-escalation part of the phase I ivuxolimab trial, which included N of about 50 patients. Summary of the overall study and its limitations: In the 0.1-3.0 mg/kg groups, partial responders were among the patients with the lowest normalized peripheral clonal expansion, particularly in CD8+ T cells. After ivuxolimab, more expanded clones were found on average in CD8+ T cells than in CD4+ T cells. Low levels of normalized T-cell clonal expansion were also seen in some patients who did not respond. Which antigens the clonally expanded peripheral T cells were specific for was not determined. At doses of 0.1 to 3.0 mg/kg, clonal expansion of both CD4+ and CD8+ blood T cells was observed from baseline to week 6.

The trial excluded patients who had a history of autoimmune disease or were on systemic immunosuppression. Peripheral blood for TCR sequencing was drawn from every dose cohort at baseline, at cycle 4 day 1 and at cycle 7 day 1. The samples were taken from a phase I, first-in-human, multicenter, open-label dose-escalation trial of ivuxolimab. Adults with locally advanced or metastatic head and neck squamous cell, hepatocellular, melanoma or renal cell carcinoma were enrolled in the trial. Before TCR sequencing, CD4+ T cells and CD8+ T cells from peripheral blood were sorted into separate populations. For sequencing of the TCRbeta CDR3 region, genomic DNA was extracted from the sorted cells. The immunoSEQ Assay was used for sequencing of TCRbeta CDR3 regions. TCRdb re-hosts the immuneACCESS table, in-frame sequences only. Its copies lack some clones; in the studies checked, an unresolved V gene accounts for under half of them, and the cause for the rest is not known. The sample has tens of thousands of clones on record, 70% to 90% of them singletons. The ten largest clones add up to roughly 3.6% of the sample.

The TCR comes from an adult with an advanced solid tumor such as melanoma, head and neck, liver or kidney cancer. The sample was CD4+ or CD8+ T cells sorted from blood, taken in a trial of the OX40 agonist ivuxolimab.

The DNA sequence is TGTGCCAGCAGTTACACGGGAGAAGGCGAGCAGTACTTC. This yields the protein CASSYTGEGEQYF. The sequence is built from TRBV6-5 and TRBJ2-7; TRBD2 is possibly the D segment (6 matching bases). The germline V gene provides CDR1 MNHEY and CDR2 SVGAGI. The junction shows trimming of 2 bases on V and 6 bases on J, plus 11 bases between the germline ends. The cysteine opens and the phenylalanine closes a CDR3 of 13 amino acids. CDR3 DNA only is kept here, 39 bases in frame from base 1.